This is a list of T cell receptor beta chains from one sample in a study of read filtering for tumor transcriptome and immune sequencing. TCRdb itself ran the reads through MiXCR, one entry per CDR3 protein. The repertoire consists of roughly 38,000 distinct CDR3 sequences, with roughly an eighth occurring once and the leading ten covering about 29%. The sample taken for sequencing was a population of CD138-negative cells sorted from bone marrow. Every receptor here comes from a donor aged 40 or older with multiple myeloma. Both conserved end residues are part of each CDR3. The D gene is left open where the match is weak. The size field is filled for only some rows; it gives once, few, many or a size class.

J: TRBJ2-2
D: -
size: many
V: TRBV5-6
DNA: TGTGCCAGCAGCTTGCAAGGGACGAACACCGGGGAGCTGTTTTTT
CDR3: CASSLQGTNTGELFF

J: TRBJ1-1
D: -
size: many
V: TRBV28
DNA: TGTGCCAGCAGTTTATATCGACGGACAGATGAAGCTTTCTTT
CDR3: CASSLYRRTDEAFF

J: TRBJ2-1
D: TRBD2
size: many
V: TRBV7-3
DNA: TGTGCCAGCAGCTTATTGGCGGGAGGCCTCTACAATGAGCAGTTCTTC
CDR3: CASSLLAGGLYNEQFF

J: TRBJ2-7
D: TRBD1
size: many
V: TRBV12-3/TRBV12-4
DNA: TGTGCCAGCAGAGGACAGGGCCATAACTCCCTCGAGCAGTACTTC
CDR3: CASRGQGHNSLEQYF

J: TRBJ1-1
D: TRBD1
size: -
V: TRBV20-1
DNA: TGCAGTGCTAGACCCTCAGGGGGAGAGGGCACTGAAGCTTTCTTT
CDR3: CSARPSGGEGTEAFF

J: TRBJ2-1
D: -
size: many
V: TRBV6-2/TRBV6-3
DNA: TGTGCCAGCAGTGAGCAAATCACAGTTCGTTCCTACAATGAGCAGTTCTTC
CDR3: CASSEQITVRSYNEQFF

J: TRBJ2-1
D: TRBD2
size: many
V: TRBV7-3
DNA: TGTGCCAGCAGCTTGGGGACTAGCCACAATGAGCAGTTCTTC
CDR3: CASSLGTSHNEQFF

J: TRBJ2-5
D: TRBD2
size: -
V: TRBV11-2
DNA: TGTGCCAGCAGCTCGTTGGGACTAGCGGGAAGGACCCAGTACTTC
CDR3: CASSSLGLAGRTQYF

J: TRBJ2-7
D: TRBD2
size: many
V: TRBV7-8
DNA: TGTGCCAGCAGCTTGGGCGGGAGGACCACAACCTACGAGCAGTACTTC
CDR3: CASSLGGRTTTYEQYF

J: TRBJ2-3
D: TRBD2
size: many
V: TRBV7-2
DNA: TGTGCCAGCAGCTCGTCACTAGCGCTAAGCACAGATACGCAGTATTTT
CDR3: CASSSSLALSTDTQYF

J: TRBJ2-1
D: -
size: many
V: TRBV24-1
DNA: TGTGCCACCAGTGATTTGCCCTCTTCGGACAGCTCCTACAATGAGCAGTTCTTC
CDR3: CATSDLPSSDSSYNEQFF

J: TRBJ2-3
D: -
size: -
V: TRBV29-1
DNA: TGCAGCGCTGGTGGTTCCCTTGATAGGGGCTACACAGATACGCAGTATTTT
CDR3: CSAGGSLDRGYTDTQYF

J: TRBJ2-1
D: -
size: -
V: TRBV24-1
DNA: TGTGCCACCAGTGGACACTCCTACAATGAGCGGTTCTTC
CDR3: CATSGHSYNERFF

J: TRBJ2-2
D: TRBD2
size: many
V: TRBV7-3
DNA: TGTGCCAGCAGCTCCCCCGGGAAAGCGGGGCCCAGTGACACCGGGGAGCTGTTTTTT
CDR3: CASSSPGKAGPSDTGELFF

J: TRBJ2-7
D: TRBD2
size: many
V: TRBV18
DNA: TGTGCCAGCTCCCCGAGTCTCGGGGGGTACGACGAGCAGTACTTC
CDR3: CASSPSLGGYDEQYF

J: TRBJ2-1
D: -
size: many
V: TRBV14
DNA: TGTGCCAGCAGCCAAGAAGTGTGGGAAGCTGAGCAGTTCTTC
CDR3: CASSQEVWEAEQFF

J: TRBJ2-1
D: TRBD2
size: -
V: TRBV7-9
DNA: TGTGCCAGCAGAGTGAGCGGGAGGTTCTCCTACAATGAGCAGTTCTTC
CDR3: CASRVSGRFSYNEQFF

J: TRBJ1-2
D: -
size: few
V: TRBV27
DNA: TGTGCCAGCAGCGGGACTACACCCGAATCTAACTATGGCTACACCTTC
CDR3: CASSGTTPESNYGYTF

J: TRBJ2-5
D: -
size: many
V: TRBV29-1
DNA: TGCAGCGCCAGGCAAGAGACCCAGTACTTC
CDR3: CSARQETQYF

J: TRBJ2-1
D: -
size: many
V: TRBV15
DNA: TGTGCCACCAGCACCGCGGGTATGGGGACCCAAAAATACAATGAGCAGTTCTTC
CDR3: CATSTAGMGTQKYNEQFF

J: TRBJ2-7
D: TRBD2
size: many
V: TRBV6-5
DNA: TGTGCCAGCCGGGGGACTAGCGGCTACGAGCAGTACTTC
CDR3: CASRGTSGYEQYF

J: TRBJ2-1
D: -
size: -
V: TRBV7-9
DNA: TGTGCCAGCAGCTTTCCCATGGCAGGCGGGCAGTTCTTC
CDR3: CASSFPMAGGQFF

J: TRBJ2-2
D: TRBD1
size: many
V: TRBV9
DNA: TGTGCCAGCAGCAGGACAGGGGGAAACACCGGGGAGCTGTTTTTT
CDR3: CASSRTGGNTGELFF

J: TRBJ1-2
D: -
size: -
V: TRBV2
DNA: TGTGCCAGCAGTTACTCACGGGACAAAGATAACTATGGCGACACCTTC
CDR3: CASSYSRDKDNYGDTF

J: TRBJ1-1
D: -
size: many
V: TRBV9
DNA: TGTGCCAGCAGCGTAGATGGCGGGGGCACTGAAGCTTTCTTT
CDR3: CASSVDGGGTEAFF

J: TRBJ2-5
D: TRBD1
size: many
V: TRBV12-3/TRBV12-4
DNA: TGTGCCAGTTTGTCCGGGACAGGGACATTTCAGATCCGTAGCCAAGAGACCCAGTACTTC
CDR3: CASLSGTGTFQIRSQETQYF

J: TRBJ2-1
D: TRBD2
size: many
V: TRBV12-3/TRBV12-4
DNA: TGTGCCAGCAGTAATAGCGGGAGTAATGAGCAGTTCTTC
CDR3: CASSNSGSNEQFF

J: TRBJ2-1
D: -
size: many
V: TRBV10-3
DNA: TGTGCCACCCTCGGTCGAGGAGGGCATGAGCAGTTCTTC
CDR3: CATLGRGGHEQFF

J: TRBJ2-3
D: TRBD2
size: many
V: TRBV19
DNA: TGTGCCATCGGGAGCGGGAGCCTCACAGATACGCAGTATTTT
CDR3: CAIGSGSLTDTQYF